This T cell receptor (beta chain) is from a study of high-grade serous ovarian cancer treatment subgroups (dated by TCRdb to the early 2020s). About the study as a whole: Sequencing yielded a mean of around 13,000 reads and 7,494 unique TCR beta rearrangements per sample. The study examined TCR beta repertoires in high-grade serous ovarian cancer patients who were grouped under a laparoscopic triage algorithm by complete gross resection or by neoadjuvant chemotherapy response. One primary tumor sample and two metastatic tumor samples were contributed by each patient, so that fewer than 95 samples were obtained in total. The approximately 30-patient cohort included some 10 patients with no residual disease after primary surgery (R0), some 10 excellent NACT responders, and some 10 poor NACT responders. Beyond this particular receptor, the publication reports: Neoantigen level correlated positively with TCR clonal relatedness, and copy number variation and mutation load from whole-genome sequencing showed a positive trend with TCR clonal relatedness. Repertoire similarity between tumors of the same patient ranged about 0.11 to 0.79, whereas almost no similarity was seen between different patients. Bulk tumor TCR sequencing lacked spatial information, limiting insight into HGSC tumor complexity and diversity. The TCR repertoire analyses centered on CDR3, leaving CDR1 and CDR2 unanalyzed.

High-throughput TCR profiling via ImmunoSEQ was performed on the 75 to 90 tumor samples. In the original analysis: To measure repertoire diversity, the metrics used were richness (unique productive sequences), clonality, evenness and relatedness, and the Bhattacharyya coefficient was used to assess similarity between samples. A sensitivity analysis excluded TCRs with fewer than two reads and gave consistent conclusions. In its TCRdb copy, this immuneACCESS table keeps in-frame sequences only and misses some clones. Where compared with another copy, unresolved V genes explain less than half of these, and the others have no known cause. From that table come the V and J calls and clone size; the DNA was used to work out D and trimming. The sample yields 8,000 or so clones; about 75% were counted once. Around 6% of the sample goes to the ten largest clones. The tumor samples were collected prior to definitive surgery or chemotherapy. Genomic DNA was extracted by the MD Anderson Biospecimen Extraction Resource, and TCR sequencing was done by the MD Anderson Cancer Genomics Laboratory.

A remark on this clone: Its cognate antigen has yet to be identified. Per-nucleotide qualities are absent, and no much larger clonotype sits a single base away.

The clonotype comes from a human donor with high-grade serous ovarian cancer. Sequenced sample: tumor tissue.

In nucleotides, the sequence is TGTGCCAGCAGCCCCGGCAACTCCTACGAGCAGTACTTC. Its protein reads: CASSPGNSYEQYF. In this chain, TRBV7-9 is recombined with TRBJ2-7; the D gene identity is not certain. As encoded in the germline V gene (reference sequence), CDR1 is SEHNR while CDR2 is FQNEAQ. The CDR3 contains 13 residues, cysteine and phenylalanine counted. The DNA shown is the 39-base CDR3, in frame from base 1. The V and J ends are trimmed by 5 bases and 0 bases, leaving 8 bases between them.